This T cell receptor (beta chain) was captured in a study of T cell responses to AZD1222 COVID-19 vaccine. Study-wide points: After the peak T cell response, and only then, were repertoires sampled. Just five to seven people given AZD1222 tested seropositive at baseline. Donors, mostly white British, included more females; clonal diversity was possibly underestimated.

Germline V CDR1 and CDR2: SGHRS, YFSETQ. The CDR3 covers 15 residues. Trimming removed 3 bases at V and 0 bases at J, with 12 bases between. TCRdb's table, derived via immunoSEQ multiplex PCR, lists solely in-frame clones and lacks some. The sample carries about 150,000 clones, around nine tenths recorded once. With regard to this clone: Its matching antigen is unknown.

Specimen: peripheral blood, collected on day 0 of MenACWY control vaccination. The chain combines TRBV5-1 with TRBJ1-1; D not certain. This receptor was obtained from an adult in good health. The CDR3 DNA is TGCGCCAGCAGCTCCTGGACTCCAATGAACACTGAAGCTTTCTTT. Translating it yields CASSSWTPMNTEAFF.